This section outlines one T cell receptor beta chain sequence together with its context. Which antigen it targets is not known. One base away there is no much larger clone; base qualities are not given. The donors were healthy, HIV-negative adults with no recently reported acute infections or vaccinations. Every donor was a Caucasian adult residing in Nashville, Tennessee, USA. CD4+ T cells were enriched by magnetic negative selection; naive cells were then positively selected on CD45RA, and the negative fraction formed the memory subset. After blood collection by leukapheresis, PBMCs were isolated using Ficoll-Histopaque density gradient centrifugation and then cryopreserved in the vapor phase of liquid nitrogen. Analytical flow cytometry was used to check the purity and quantity of every magnetically sorted T cell population. Genomic DNA was isolated from every sorted fraction and measured by UV absorbance on a Nanodrop 2000c.

The data originate from a study of shared clonotypes between healthy human individuals (dated by TCRdb to the early 2020s). At the level of the whole study: The cohort comprised two women and a few men aged 18 to 49 years. For each donor, three plates each were used for CD4 naive and CD4 memory, two plates were used for CD8 naive, and one plate was used for CD8 memory. The study deeply sequenced blood TCR repertoires of roughly five healthy adults to estimate repertoire size and the extent of clonotype sharing between individuals. Libraries were prepared and TCR repertoires were sequenced by different laboratories using diverse techniques, in order to increase sequencing depth and limit assay-specific biases. Between about 0.94 and 8.9 billion PBMCs per donor were obtained by leukapheresis.

The full study reports these points: Compared with non-shared clonotypes, clonotypes shared by all four sorted-subset donors had higher generation probabilities. Estimated clonotype richness was generally larger for naive than for memory subsets. Even with the large sequencing depth, rarefaction of the sorted-subset datasets indicated that sequencing was incomplete. Because the study included a small number of donors, the genetic and exposure-history diversity represented was limited. Across a few donors, approximately 4.9% of naive CD4, approximately 3.6% of naive CD8, 2% to 2.5% of memory CD4, and approximately 0.4% of memory CD8 clonotypes were shared. Sampling was limited to blood, and TCR repertoires in tissue likely differ from TCR repertoires in blood. Pairwise subsampling indicated that sequencing depth was expected to affect the degree of clonotype sharing among donors.

Using the deep immunoSEQ assay, multiplex PCR amplified TCR CDR3 regions from genomic DNA. Extracted genomic DNA from each cell subset was spread evenly across all wells of several immunoSEQ 96-well plates, with each plate serving as a replicate. For sorted subsets, roughly 200 ng of genomic DNA, equivalent to tens of thousands of T cell genomes, went into each replicate PCR. The purified libraries were quantified using a Qubit 3.0 fluorometer, sized with a Bioanalyzer 2100, and then quantified again using the KAPA Library Quantification kit. Each immunoSEQ 96-well plate was sequenced on its own single-read 150-cycle Illumina NextSeq 550 flow cell. The published analysis was carried out like this. Because the immunoSEQ output held only junctional sequences and lacked quality scores, the filtering could not match the filtering applied to full-length reads. To assign V/J genes and CDR3, sequences were annotated against IMGT germline references using PyIR, a Python wrapper for IgBLAST v1.9. Reads with weak V/J assignments (E-value above 1e-6), missing CDR3, stop codons, out-of-frame junctions, or ambiguous translated residues were removed. A V3J clonotype was defined by an identical inferred V gene, J gene, and CDR3 amino acid sequence. Percentage overlap between repertoires was computed as shared unique clonotypes divided by the size of the smaller repertoire. RTK rarefaction, the Chao1 estimator, and Recon v2.1 estimates of unobserved clonotypes were used to assess repertoire richness. Generation probabilities for all TCRbeta clonotypes obtained by the gDNA method from several donors were computed using OLGA. TCRdb re-hosts the immuneACCESS table, in-frame sequences only. Its copies lack some clones; in the studies checked, an unresolved V gene accounts for under half of them, and the cause for the rest is not known. The DNA gave D and trimming, while V, J and clone size come from that table. The sample yields 2 million to 3 million clones; 80% to 95% were counted once. The top ten clones comprise approximately 0.36% of the sample.

This TCR was recovered from a man aged 18 to 30 in good health. Some clones in this sample may be carry-over from other donors' samples. The sample consisted of naive CD4+ T cells from PBMCs. The cell subset or site label here, explained by the study, means: CD45RA+ positively selected.

The nucleotides read TGTGCCAGCAGCTTAGCGCTACAGGGGGGCAATCAGCCCCAGCATTTT. Its amino acids are CASSLALQGGNQPQHF. Rearrangement joined TRBV7-2 to TRBJ1-5, and 8 bases in between align with TRBD1. The CDR3, cysteine through phenylalanine, is 16 amino acids long. Of all the DNA, just the CDR3 is kept, 48 bases in frame from base 1. Trimmed from V: 0 bases; trimmed from J: 2 bases; junction bases lacking a gene match: 3. CDR1 and CDR2, per the germline V gene, are SGHTA and FQGNSA. The CDR3, completed at both ends by the reference TRBV7-2 and TRBJ1-5 genes, gives the full variable domain GAGVSQSPSNKVTEKGKDVELRCDPISGHTALYWYRQSLGQGLEFLIYFQGNSAPDKSGLPSDRFSAERTGGSVSTLTIQRTQQEDSAVYLCASSLALQGGNQPQHFGDGTRLSIL.